A single sample gave rise to the 10 T cell receptor beta chains below, sequenced in a study of blood T cell repertoires in COVID-19. The table came from immunoSEQ multiplex PCR; TCRdb's copy has only in-frame clones and leaves some out. The table records approximately 60,000 clones, more than 60% of them present only once. Sequencing input: peripheral blood. The receptors were gathered from a human donor in a cohort sampled during active COVID-19.

The chain uses TRBV18 and TRBJ2-1; 16 positions match TRBD2. The V segment lost 3 bases and the J segment 12 bases; nucleotides outside the gene matches: 8. The length of the CDR3 is 16 residues. In germline, CDR1 is KGHSH, CDR2 LQKENI. As DNA, the CDR3 is TGTGCCAGCTCACCGCTTGGGACTAGCGGGGGGGCTGTGCAGTTCTTC. Residues: CASSPLGTSGGAVQFF.

The chain employs TRBV2 and TRBJ2-7; TRBD1 matches 7 bases. Trimming took 7 bases from V and 4 from J; bases not matched to a gene: 10. CDR3 length: 14 amino acids. Germline V lookup: CDR1 SNHLY, CDR2 FYNNEI. CDR3 bases: TGTGCCAGCAAAAACCGGGACAGAGAATACGAGCAGTACTTC. Protein product: CASKNRDREYEQYF.

There are a few counts of this clone. The rearrangement joins TRBV19 to TRBJ1-3; 7 bases match TRBD1. V dropped 5 bases and J dropped 0; count of bases not matched to a gene: 4. Germline-derived CDR1 and CDR2 are LNHDA and SQIVND (reference sequence). The CDR3 runs 15 residues. In DNA, the CDR3 is TGTGCCAGTAGTCTACAGGGGCCCTCTGGAAACACCATATATTTT. It translates to CASSLQGPSGNTIYF.

The chain joins TRBV2 to TRBJ1-2; TRBD1 aligns across 10 bases. The length of the CDR3 is 16 residues. CDR1 and CDR2 from the germline V gene are SNHLY and FYNNEI. J lost 6 bases, V lost 5 bases, and 12 bases had no gene match. The CDR3, as DNA: TGTGCCAGCAGTTACCCCCGGGGACAGGGGATGGATGGCTACACCTTC. Its protein product is CASSYPRGQGMDGYTF.

V usage is TRBV5-1 and J usage is TRBJ2-1; 7 nucleotides line up with TRBD2. CDR1 SGHRS and CDR2 YFSETQ come from the germline V gene. Trimming at V came to 1 base and at J to 0 bases, leaving 4 bases not matched to a gene. The CDR3 consists of 16 residues. CDR3 coding DNA: TGCGCCAGCAGCTTGTCTAGCGGCAGCTCCTACAATGAGCAGTTCTTC. This encodes CASSLSSGSSYNEQFF.

This chain connects TRBV5-6 to TRBJ2-3, with 8 bases fitting TRBD1. In germline, CDR1 is SGHDT, CDR2 YYEEEE. The V gene end was trimmed by 0 bases and the J gene end by 6 bases; junction bases not matched to a gene: 3. The CDR3 sequence is 14 residues long. The CDR3 DNA reads as TGTGCCAGCAGCTTGGTACAGGGGGTCGATACGCAGTATTTT. It encodes CASSLVQGVDTQYF.

The V gene is TRBV24-1, the J gene TRBJ2-2; 15 positions match TRBD2. The CDR3 spans 19 residues. Germline V gene data show CDR1 as KGHDR and CDR2 as SFDVKD. V was clipped by 0 bases and J by 2 bases; unmatched bases: 3. CDR3 bases: TGTGCCACCAGTGATTTGGGGACTAGCGGGGGGTCCAACACCGGGGAGCTGTTTTTT. Protein sequence: CATSDLGTSGGSNTGELFF.

This rearrangement joins TRBV27 to TRBJ1-4, with 8 bases lining up with TRBD1. V lost 6 bases and J lost 7; bases outside the gene matches: 7. This CDR3 comprises 14 residues. The germline V gene encodes CDR1 MNHEY and CDR2 SMNVEV (reference sequence). In DNA form, the CDR3 reads TGTGCCAGCAGAGCCGACAGGGGTGGTGAAAAACTGTTTTTT. This sequence encodes CASRADRGGEKLFF.

V is TRBV7-9 and J is TRBJ1-5, with 8 bases matching TRBD1. The CDR3 extends over 15 amino acids. The ends lost 5 bases at V and 1 base at J; junction bases unmatched: 4. Germline CDR1 is SEHNR and CDR2 is FQNEAQ (reference sequence). CDR3 in DNA: TGTGCCAGCAGCCGACAGGGGTCGAGCAATCAGCCCCAGCATTTT. It yields the protein CASSRQGSSNQPQHF. The entire variable domain, with the rest obtained from reference TRBV7-9 and TRBJ1-5, is as follows: DTGVSQNPRHKITKRGQNVTFRCDPISEHNRLYWYRQTLGQGPEFLTYFQNEAQLEKSRLLSDRFSAERPKGSFSTLEIQRTEQGDSAMYLCASSRQGSSNQPQHFGDGTRLSIL.

This clone has a handful of counts. This chain connects TRBV19 to TRBJ2-3; D is perhaps TRBD1 (6 bases). The CDR3 extends over 13 amino acids. CDR1 and CDR2 (germline): LNHDA, SQIVND (reference sequence). With 3 bases removed from V and 5 bases from J, the gap between germline ends came to 9 bases. In DNA form, the CDR3 reads TGTGCCAGTAGTATTTCAGGGGAAGATACGCAGTATTTT. Translation: CASSISGEDTQYF.